This entry describes one TCR beta chain. Its antigen is as yet unknown. These data come from a study of Graves' ophthalmopathy and Graves' hyperthyroidism. Whole-study context: Specimen type is peripheral blood, obtained at initial diagnosis before any treatment.

Amplification of TCR beta CDR3 regions used RNA transcripts. First-round RT-PCR used HTBI primers; second-round multiplex PCR followed. TCRdb recomputed calls from the multiplex PCR reads with MiXCR, one row per CDR3 protein. The sample records about 210,000 distinct CDR3 sequences, approximately 29% being singletons. Other autoimmune diseases, uncontrolled infections, pregnancy or lactation excluded patients from enrollment. A roughly 10 ml volume of fresh peripheral blood provided the PBMCs. Study results and caveats: A 13-signature model separated ophthalmopathy from stable hyperthyroidism, around 88% sensitivity, 81.08% specificity.

The CDR3 consists of 17 residues. Germline lookup yields CDR1 MNHNS and CDR2 SASEGT. Trimming shortened V by 2 bases and J by 2 bases, and 19 bases separated the two germline ends. The chain couples TRBV6-1 to TRBJ2-7, with D tentatively TRBD1 (6 bases). Sequencing was done on a sample of peripheral blood. The TCR was taken from a man between 50 and 59 years old with Graves' ophthalmopathy. The chain's CDR3 is CASSEYPAGRGTYEQYF. The DNA for the CDR3 is TGTGCCAGCAGTGAATATCCTGCGGGCAGGGGAACCTACGAGCAGTACTTC.